The rows below give T cell receptor beta chains drawn from one sample of a study of T cells after somatic rescue of genetic block. Measured with immunoSEQ multiplex PCR; TCRdb has only the in-frame clones, and not every one. The profile covers around 100,000 clones, with about 89% appearing a single time and about 1.5% taken by the ten largest. The source material was peripheral blood mononuclear cells (PBMCs). These TCRs come from a woman under 30. Each CDR3 is given with its conserved first and last residue. The D gene is left open where the match is weak. A row's size may be missing; if present it is once, few, many or a size class.

abundance: NA
d_gene: NA
j_gene: TRBJ2-1
v_gene: TRBV18
len: 16
CDR3aa: CASSPKVPGGPDEQFF
CDR3nt: TGTGCCAGCTCACCCAAGGTACCAGGGGGGCCGGATGAGCAGTTCTTC

abundance: NA
d_gene: TRBD1
j_gene: TRBJ1-5
v_gene: TRBV7-2
len: 15
CDR3aa: CASSLIGGDGQPQHF
CDR3nt: TGTGCCAGCAGCTTAATAGGGGGCGACGGTCAGCCCCAGCATTTT

abundance: once
d_gene: NA
j_gene: TRBJ2-2
v_gene: TRBV15
len: 17
CDR3aa: CATSRDPSGSGTGELFF
CDR3nt: TGTGCCACCAGCAGAGATCCCTCAGGGTCAGGCACCGGGGAGCTGTTTTTT

abundance: once
d_gene: NA
j_gene: TRBJ2-1
v_gene: TRBV4-1
len: 14
CDR3aa: CASSQESGYNEQFF
CDR3nt: TGCGCCAGCAGCCAAGAAAGCGGGTACAATGAGCAGTTCTTC

abundance: few
d_gene: TRBD1
j_gene: TRBJ1-1
v_gene: TRBV5-1
len: 14
CDR3aa: CASSPGQGYTEAFF
CDR3nt: TGCGCCAGCAGCCCGGGACAGGGTTACACTGAAGCTTTCTTT

abundance: NA
d_gene: NA
j_gene: TRBJ2-5
v_gene: TRBV4-3
len: 16
CDR3aa: CASSQELTGLQETQYF
CDR3nt: TGCGCCAGCAGCCAAGAGTTGACGGGGCTACAAGAGACCCAGTACTTC

abundance: NA
d_gene: NA
j_gene: TRBJ2-7
v_gene: TRBV10-3
len: 14
CDR3aa: CAISAQADFYEQYF
CDR3nt: TGTGCCATCAGTGCCCAGGCCGACTTTTACGAGCAGTACTTC

abundance: NA
d_gene: TRBD1
j_gene: TRBJ2-5
v_gene: TRBV4-3
len: 16
CDR3aa: CASSQDRGTGGETQYF
CDR3nt: TGCGCCAGCAGCCAAGATCGGGGGACAGGGGGCGAGACCCAGTACTTC

abundance: NA
d_gene: NA
j_gene: TRBJ1-4
v_gene: TRBV7-2
len: 15
CDR3aa: CASRPPGGANEKLFF
CDR3nt: TGTGCCAGCAGGCCCCCGGGGGGGGCTAATGAAAAACTGTTTTTT

abundance: once
d_gene: NA
j_gene: TRBJ2-3
v_gene: TRBV11-2
len: 14
CDR3aa: CASSLTPRGDTQYF
CDR3nt: TGTGCCAGCAGCTTAACCCCCAGAGGAGATACGCAGTATTTT

abundance: NA
d_gene: NA
j_gene: TRBJ2-1
v_gene: TRBV4-3
len: 16
CDR3aa: CASSQDLHGFYNEQFF
CDR3nt: TGCGCCAGCAGCCAAGATCTCCATGGGTTTTACAATGAGCAGTTCTTC

abundance: NA
d_gene: NA
j_gene: TRBJ1-2
v_gene: TRBV4-3
len: 16
CDR3aa: CASSQDGGGGSYGYTF
CDR3nt: TGCGCCAGCAGCCAAGATGGTGGGGGGGGCAGCTATGGCTACACCTTC

abundance: once
d_gene: TRBD1
j_gene: TRBJ2-2
v_gene: TRBV5-4
len: 16
CDR3aa: CASSLAQGAGTGELFF
CDR3nt: TGTGCCAGCAGCTTGGCCCAGGGGGCGGGCACCGGGGAGCTGTTTTTT

abundance: NA
d_gene: NA
j_gene: TRBJ1-3
v_gene: TRBV28
len: 14
CDR3aa: CASNQAHSGNTIYF
CDR3nt: TGTGCCAGCAATCAGGCTCACTCTGGAAACACCATATATTTT

abundance: NA
d_gene: TRBD1
j_gene: TRBJ1-2
v_gene: TRBV5-1
len: 15
CDR3aa: CASSLQGESNYGYTF
CDR3nt: TGCGCCAGCAGCTTACAGGGGGAATCTAACTATGGCTACACCTTC

abundance: NA
d_gene: NA
j_gene: TRBJ1-1
v_gene: TRBV2
len: 16
CDR3aa: CASSSRGWGGGTEAFF
CDR3nt: TGTGCCAGCAGCTCCCGGGGGTGGGGCGGGGGAACTGAAGCTTTCTTT

abundance: NA
d_gene: NA
j_gene: TRBJ1-1
v_gene: TRBV19
len: 16
CDR3aa: CASSIRQAGGNTEAFF
CDR3nt: TGTGCCAGTAGTATACGACAGGCCGGCGGGAACACTGAAGCTTTCTTT

abundance: NA
d_gene: NA
j_gene: TRBJ1-6
v_gene: TRBV27
len: 15
CDR3aa: CASSLRGFNNSPLHF
CDR3nt: TGTGCCAGCAGTTTGAGAGGTTTCAATAATTCACCCCTCCACTTT

abundance: NA
d_gene: TRBD2
j_gene: TRBJ2-7
v_gene: TRBV11-2
len: 14
CDR3aa: CASRLAGGPYEQYF
CDR3nt: TGTGCCAGCAGATTAGCGGGGGGGCCCTACGAGCAGTACTTC

abundance: once
d_gene: NA
j_gene: TRBJ1-6
v_gene: TRBV30
len: 17
CDR3aa: CAWSVGRTSAPDSPLHF
CDR3nt: TGTGCCTGGAGTGTGGGACGGACGTCGGCGCCAGATTCACCCCTCCACTTT

abundance: few
d_gene: NA
j_gene: TRBJ2-2
v_gene: TRBV14
len: 15
CDR3aa: CASSQDYSPAGELFF
CDR3nt: TGTGCCAGCAGCCAAGATTACAGCCCAGCCGGGGAGCTGTTTTTT

abundance: NA
d_gene: NA
j_gene: TRBJ2-1
v_gene: TRBV19
len: 15
CDR3aa: CASTYRRGGLGEQFF
CDR3nt: TGTGCCAGTACTTATAGGAGGGGGGGCCTTGGTGAGCAGTTCTTC

abundance: NA
d_gene: NA
j_gene: TRBJ2-5
v_gene: TRBV2
len: 11
CDR3aa: CASKQEETQYF
CDR3nt: TGTGCCAGCAAACAGGAAGAGACCCAGTACTTC

abundance: NA
d_gene: NA
j_gene: TRBJ2-2
v_gene: TRBV9
len: 16
CDR3aa: CASRLGDEPSPGELFF
CDR3nt: TGTGCCAGCAGACTGGGGGACGAGCCCAGCCCCGGGGAGCTGTTTTTT

abundance: NA
d_gene: NA
j_gene: TRBJ2-7
v_gene: TRBV9
len: 15
CDR3aa: CASSVAGTVDYEQYF
CDR3nt: TGTGCCAGCAGCGTAGCGGGGACGGTCGACTACGAGCAGTACTTC

abundance: once
d_gene: NA
j_gene: TRBJ1-5
v_gene: TRBV19
len: 15
CDR3aa: CASSRPKGPGQPQHF
CDR3nt: TGTGCCAGTAGCCGTCCGAAGGGACCCGGTCAGCCCCAGCATTTT

abundance: NA
d_gene: NA
j_gene: TRBJ1-1
v_gene: TRBV5-1
len: 13
CDR3aa: CASSAPMNTEAFF
CDR3nt: TGCGCCAGCAGCGCTCCTATGAACACTGAAGCTTTCTTT

abundance: NA
d_gene: TRBD1
j_gene: TRBJ1-5
v_gene: TRBV29-1
len: 15
CDR3aa: CSVEAWTGRNQPQHF
CDR3nt: TGCAGCGTTGAAGCCTGGACAGGGCGAAATCAGCCCCAGCATTTT

abundance: NA
d_gene: TRBD1
j_gene: TRBJ1-4
v_gene: TRBV28
len: 15
CDR3aa: CASTQQGLLNEKLFF
CDR3nt: TGTGCCAGCACCCAACAGGGGCTTCTTAATGAAAAACTGTTTTTT

abundance: NA
d_gene: TRBD1
j_gene: TRBJ1-3
v_gene: TRBV9
len: 16
CDR3aa: CASSVEAGGSGNTIYF
CDR3nt: TGTGCCAGCAGCGTAGAGGCAGGGGGCTCTGGAAACACCATATATTTT

abundance: NA
d_gene: NA
j_gene: TRBJ1-2
v_gene: TRBV6-1
len: 13
CDR3aa: CASRALQGDGYTF
CDR3nt: TGTGCCAGCAGGGCACTCCAAGGGGATGGCTACACCTTC

abundance: NA
d_gene: TRBD1
j_gene: TRBJ1-2
v_gene: TRBV5-6
len: 14
CDR3aa: CASSQGGQPYGYTF
CDR3nt: TGTGCCAGCAGCCAGGGGGGACAACCTTATGGCTACACCTTC

abundance: NA
d_gene: NA
j_gene: TRBJ1-5
v_gene: TRBV4-2
len: 16
CDR3aa: CASSHADGDPNQPQHF
CDR3nt: TGTGCCAGCAGCCATGCTGACGGGGACCCTAATCAGCCCCAGCATTTT

abundance: NA
d_gene: NA
j_gene: TRBJ2-5
v_gene: TRBV7-2
len: 14
CDR3aa: CASSTRLVQETQYF
CDR3nt: TGTGCCAGCAGCACCCGACTAGTACAAGAGACCCAGTACTTC

abundance: NA
d_gene: TRBD2
j_gene: TRBJ2-1
v_gene: TRBV19
len: 16
CDR3aa: CASRPLSSGGANEQFF
CDR3nt: TGTGCCAGTAGACCCCTCTCTAGCGGGGGGGCCAATGAGCAGTTCTTC